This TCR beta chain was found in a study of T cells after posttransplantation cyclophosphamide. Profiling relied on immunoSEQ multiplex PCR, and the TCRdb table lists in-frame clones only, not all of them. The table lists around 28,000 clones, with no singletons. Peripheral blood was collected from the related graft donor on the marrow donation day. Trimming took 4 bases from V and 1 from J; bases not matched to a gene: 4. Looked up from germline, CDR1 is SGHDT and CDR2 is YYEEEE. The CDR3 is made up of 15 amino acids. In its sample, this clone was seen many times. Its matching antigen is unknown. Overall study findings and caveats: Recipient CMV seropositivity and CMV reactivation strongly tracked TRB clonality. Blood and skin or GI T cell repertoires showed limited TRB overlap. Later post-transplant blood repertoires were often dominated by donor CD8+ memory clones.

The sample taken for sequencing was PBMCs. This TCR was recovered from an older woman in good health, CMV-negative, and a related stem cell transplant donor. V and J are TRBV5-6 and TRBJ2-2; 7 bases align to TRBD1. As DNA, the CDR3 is TGTGCCAGCAGCAAGGGACAGCTGAACACCGGGGAGCTGTTTTTT. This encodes CASSKGQLNTGELFF.